This paragraph reports one T cell receptor (beta chain). Its antigen remains unidentified. The treatment is: oral pan-JAK inhibitor, 5-10 mg twice daily. cDNA prepared by RNA extraction and subsequent reverse transcription served as the template for sequencing. Libraries were prepared by immunoSEQ multiplex PCR; TCRdb keeps only in-frame clonotypes and omits some of them. The top ten hold roughly 4.2% of the sample, which has about 210,000 clones, 50% to 75% seen once. These data belong to a study of CD8+ T cells in alopecia areata. Study information: Administration of oral tofacitinib to treated patients was at 5 to 10 mg twice daily. Whole-study results and caveats: Tofacitinib yielded significantly lower scalp clonality and fewer expanded CD8+ clones among the top 100. Compared with mice, patients displayed less clear TCR sharing, possibly for HLA-related reasons.

The ends lost 6 bases at V and 5 bases at J; junction bases unmatched: 7. CDR3 size: 14 residues. The germline V gene encodes CDR1 SQVTM and CDR2 ANQGSEA. This sequence joins TRBV29-1 and TRBJ2-5; 12 positions match TRBD1. The sequence derives from a human donor with alopecia areata. The sample was CD4+ T cells sorted from blood, taken at week 4, from a patient treated with tofacitinib. CDR3 coding DNA: TGCAGCGTGGCGGGACAGGGGGCAACGGAGACCCAGTACTTC. Amino acid sequence: CSVAGQGATETQYF.